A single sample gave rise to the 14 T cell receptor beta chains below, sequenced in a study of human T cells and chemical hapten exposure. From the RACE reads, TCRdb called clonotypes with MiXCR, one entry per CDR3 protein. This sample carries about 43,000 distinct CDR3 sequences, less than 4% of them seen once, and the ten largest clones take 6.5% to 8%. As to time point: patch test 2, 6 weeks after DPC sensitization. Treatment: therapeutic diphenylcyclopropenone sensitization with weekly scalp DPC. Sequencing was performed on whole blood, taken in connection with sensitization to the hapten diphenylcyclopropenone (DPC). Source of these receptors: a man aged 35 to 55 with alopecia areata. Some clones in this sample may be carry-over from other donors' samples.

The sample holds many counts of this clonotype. The CDR3 DNA follows: TGTGCCACCAGTGAGTCACTAGCGGGAGGGTACAATGAGCAGTTCTTC. This translates into CATSESLAGGYNEQFF. The chain employs TRBV24-1 and TRBJ2-1; the match to TRBD2 covers 13 bases. The CDR3 spans 16 residues. Germline CDR1 is KGHDR and CDR2 is SFDVKD. V lost 4 bases to trimming and J lost 4 bases; unmatched junction nucleotides: 3.

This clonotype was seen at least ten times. The CDR3 loop reads CASSPTGSGANVLTF. For the CDR3, the DNA is TGTGCCAGCAGCCCAACAGGTTCTGGGGCCAACGTCCTGACTTTC. This chain uses TRBV7-9 with TRBJ2-6; D perhaps matches TRBD1 (5 bases). The V gene's germline CDR1 is SEHNR and CDR2 FQNEAQ (reference sequence). V gave up 5 bases and J gave up 1 base, with 9 bases separating them. The CDR3 covers 15 residues.

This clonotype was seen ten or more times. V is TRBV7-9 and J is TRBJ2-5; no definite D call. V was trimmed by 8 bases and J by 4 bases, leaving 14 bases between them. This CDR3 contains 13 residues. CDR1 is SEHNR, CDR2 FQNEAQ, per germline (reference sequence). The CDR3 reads CASAPEVVETQYF. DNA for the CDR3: TGTGCCAGCGCTCCTGAGGTCGTAGAGACCCAGTACTTC.

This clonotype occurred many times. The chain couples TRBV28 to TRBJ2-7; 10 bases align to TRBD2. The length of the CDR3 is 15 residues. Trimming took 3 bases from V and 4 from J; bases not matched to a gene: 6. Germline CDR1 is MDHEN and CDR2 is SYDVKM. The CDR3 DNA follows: TGTGCCAGCAGTTTTCTAGCGGGAGTTCGGTACGAGCAGTACTTC. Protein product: CASSFLAGVRYEQYF.

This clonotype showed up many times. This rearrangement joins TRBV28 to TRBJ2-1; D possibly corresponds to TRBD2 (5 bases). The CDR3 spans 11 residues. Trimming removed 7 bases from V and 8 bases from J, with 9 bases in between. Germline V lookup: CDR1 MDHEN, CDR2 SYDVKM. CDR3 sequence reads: CASISGDEQFF. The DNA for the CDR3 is TGTGCCAGCATAAGCGGTGATGAGCAGTTCTTC.

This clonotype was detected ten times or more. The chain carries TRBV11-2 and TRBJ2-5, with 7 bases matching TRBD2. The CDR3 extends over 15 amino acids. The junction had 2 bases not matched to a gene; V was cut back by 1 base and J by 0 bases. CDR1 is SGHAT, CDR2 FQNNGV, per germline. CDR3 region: CASSLGGGHQETQYF. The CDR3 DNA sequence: TGTGCCAGCAGCTTAGGCGGGGGTCACCAAGAGACCCAGTACTTC.

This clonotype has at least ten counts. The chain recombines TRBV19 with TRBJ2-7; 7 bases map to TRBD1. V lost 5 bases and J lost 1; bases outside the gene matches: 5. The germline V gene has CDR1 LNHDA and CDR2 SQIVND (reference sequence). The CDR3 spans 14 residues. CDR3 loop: CASSATGPSYEQYF. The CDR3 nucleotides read TGTGCCAGTAGTGCGACAGGGCCTTCCTACGAGCAGTACTTC.

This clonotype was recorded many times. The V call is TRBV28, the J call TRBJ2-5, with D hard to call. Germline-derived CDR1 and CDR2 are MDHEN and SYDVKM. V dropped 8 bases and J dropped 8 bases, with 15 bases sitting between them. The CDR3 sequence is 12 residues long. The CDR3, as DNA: TGTGCCAGCGGTCAAGCTAAGTTAACCCAGTACTTC. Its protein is CASGQAKLTQYF. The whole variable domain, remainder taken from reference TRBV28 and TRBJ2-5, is DVKVTQSSRYLVKRTGEKVFLECVQDMDHENMFWYRQDPGLGLRLIYFSYDVKMKEKGDIPEGYSVSREKKERFSLILESASTNQTSMYLCASGQAKLTQYFGPGTRLLVL.

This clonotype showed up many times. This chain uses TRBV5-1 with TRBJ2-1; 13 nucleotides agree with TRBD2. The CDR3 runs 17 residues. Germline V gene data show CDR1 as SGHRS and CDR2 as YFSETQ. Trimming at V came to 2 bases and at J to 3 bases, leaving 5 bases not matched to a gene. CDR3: CASSLLAGGPGYNEQFF. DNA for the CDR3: TGCGCCAGCAGCTTACTAGCGGGAGGGCCTGGCTACAATGAGCAGTTCTTC. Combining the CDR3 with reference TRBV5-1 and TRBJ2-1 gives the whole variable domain KAGVTQTPRYLIKTRGQQVTLSCSPISGHRSVSWYQQTPGQGLQFLFEYFSETQRNKGNFPGRFSGRQFSNSRSEMNVSTLELGDSALYLCASSLLAGGPGYNEQFFGPGTRLTVL.

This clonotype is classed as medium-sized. The chain's CDR3 is CASSYTSGSYEQYF. For the CDR3, the DNA is TGTGCCAGCAGCTATACTAGCGGGAGCTACGAGCAGTACTTC. V is TRBV7-9 and J is TRBJ2-7; 11 positions agree with TRBD2. The V gene end was trimmed by 4 bases and the J gene end by 3 bases; junction bases not matched to a gene: 2. Germline CDR1 is SEHNR and CDR2 is FQNEAQ (reference sequence). This CDR3 has 14 residues.

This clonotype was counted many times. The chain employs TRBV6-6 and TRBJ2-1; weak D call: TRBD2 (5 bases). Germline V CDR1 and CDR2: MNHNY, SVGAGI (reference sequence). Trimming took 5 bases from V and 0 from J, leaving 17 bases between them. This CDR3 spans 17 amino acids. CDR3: CASSLRGVGSSYNEQFF. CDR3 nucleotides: TGTGCCAGCAGTCTGAGAGGTGTAGGGAGCTCCTACAATGAGCAGTTCTTC.

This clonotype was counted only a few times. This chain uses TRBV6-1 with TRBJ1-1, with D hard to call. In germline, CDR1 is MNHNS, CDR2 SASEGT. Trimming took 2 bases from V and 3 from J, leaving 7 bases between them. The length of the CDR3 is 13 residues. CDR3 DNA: TGTGCCAGCAGTGAATTGGGCTACACTGAAGCTTTCTTT. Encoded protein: CASSELGYTEAFF.

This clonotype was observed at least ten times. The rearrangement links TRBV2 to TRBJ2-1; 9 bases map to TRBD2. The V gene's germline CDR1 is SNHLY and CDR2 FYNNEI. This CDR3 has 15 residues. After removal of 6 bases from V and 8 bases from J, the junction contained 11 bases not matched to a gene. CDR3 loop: CASRSSGSRFDEQFF. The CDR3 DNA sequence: TGTGCCAGCAGAAGTAGCGGGAGCCGTTTCGATGAGCAGTTCTTC. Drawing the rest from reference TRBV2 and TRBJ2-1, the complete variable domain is EPEVTQTPSHQVTQMGQEVILRCVPISNHLYFYWYRQILGQKVEFLVSFYNNEISEKSEIFDDQFSVERPDGSNFTLKIRSTKLEDSAMYFCASRSSGSRFDEQFFGPGTRLTVL.

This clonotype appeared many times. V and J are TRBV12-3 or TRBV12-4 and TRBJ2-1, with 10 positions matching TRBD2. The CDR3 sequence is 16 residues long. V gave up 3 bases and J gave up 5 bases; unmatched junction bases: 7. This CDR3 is CASSLSSSGRDNEQFF. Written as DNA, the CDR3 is TGTGCCAGCAGTTTGAGTTCGAGCGGGAGGGACAATGAGCAGTTCTTC.